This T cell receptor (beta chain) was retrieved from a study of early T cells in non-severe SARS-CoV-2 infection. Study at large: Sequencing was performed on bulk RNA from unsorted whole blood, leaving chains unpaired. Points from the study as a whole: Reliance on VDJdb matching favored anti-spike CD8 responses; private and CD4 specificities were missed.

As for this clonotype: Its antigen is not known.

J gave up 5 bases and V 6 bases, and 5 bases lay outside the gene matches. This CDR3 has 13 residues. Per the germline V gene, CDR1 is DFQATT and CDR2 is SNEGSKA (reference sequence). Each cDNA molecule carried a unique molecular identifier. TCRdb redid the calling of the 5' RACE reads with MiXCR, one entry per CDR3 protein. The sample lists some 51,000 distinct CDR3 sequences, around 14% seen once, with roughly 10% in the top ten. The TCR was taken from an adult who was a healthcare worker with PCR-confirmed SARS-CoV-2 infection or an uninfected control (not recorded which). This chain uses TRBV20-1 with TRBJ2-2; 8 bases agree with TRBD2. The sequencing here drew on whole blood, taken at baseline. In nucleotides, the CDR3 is TGCAGTGCGATAGCGGGATGGACCGGGGAGCTGTTTTTT. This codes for CSAIAGWTGELFF.